This T cell receptor beta chain was captured by sequencing in a study of cytomegalovirus exposure and HLA in healthy donors. The study's findings and limits: Around 160 TCR beta chains were listed as cytomegalovirus-associated. In a later analysis, compared with equally common non-associated chains, HLA-associated beta chains were more expanded.

In regard to this clone: Its specificity is unknown.

PCR used 60 Vbeta primers and 13 Jbeta primers. Measured with immunoSEQ multiplex PCR; TCRdb has only the in-frame clones, and not every one. Altogether more than 80,000 clones are present, around three quarters being singletons, with the ten largest covering around 5.8%. Likely unrecorded immune exposures existed in these nominally healthy donors. V lost 5 bases to trimming and J lost 4 bases, with 14 bases between them. The V gene's germline CDR1 is MDHEN and CDR2 SYDVKM. The CDR3 is 14 residues long. The chain links TRBV28 to TRBJ1-1, with a possible D match to TRBD1 (6 bases). This TCR came from a woman in her forties or fifties in good health and CMV-seropositive. Specimen: PBMCs. CDR3 amino acids: CASSLTLGGTEAFF. For the CDR3, the DNA is TGTGCCAGCAGTCTCACCCTAGGGGGCACTGAAGCTTTCTTT.